Listed below are T cell receptor beta chains from one sample, sequenced in a study of blood T cell repertoires in COVID-19. TCRdb's table, derived via immunoSEQ multiplex PCR, lists solely in-frame clones and lacks some. The repertoire has 200,000 or so clones, roughly 84% of them found once; the top ten carry 2% to 2.5%. Sequencing input: peripheral blood. These receptors all stem from a woman aged 55-69 years with acute or convalescent COVID-19. Each CDR3 is given with its conserved first and last residue. A D gene is named only where the DNA matches it firmly. Not all rows give a size; the values are once, few, many and, for expanded clones, a class.

TRBV5-7,TRBJ2-3,-,TRBD2,CASRGGGPVFMDTQYF,TGTGCCAGCAGGGGCGGGGGGCCCGTGTTTATGGATACGCAGTATTTT
TRBV11-2,TRBJ2-3,-,-,CASSSFPGNEDTQYF,TGTGCCAGCAGCTCTTTTCCAGGGAATGAAGATACGCAGTATTTT
TRBV9,TRBJ2-5,few,-,CASSLQEGGTQYF,TGTGCCAGCAGCCTACAGGAGGGAGGGACCCAGTACTTC
TRBV5-4,TRBJ2-3,-,TRBD2,CASSPGTSGGTTDTQYF,TGTGCCAGCAGCCCCGGGACTAGCGGGGGCACCACAGATACGCAGTATTTT
TRBV30,TRBJ1-6,-,-,CAWSDRTTSPLHF,TGTGCCTGGAGCGACCGAACTACCTCACCCCTCCACTTT
TRBV7-8,TRBJ2-7,-,TRBD1,CASSFPPGQLTYEQYF,TGTGCCAGCAGCTTCCCTCCGGGACAGCTTACCTACGAGCAGTACTTC
TRBV9,TRBJ2-3,-,-,CASSVEGGDEDTQYF,TGTGCCAGCAGCGTGGAAGGAGGGGATGAAGATACGCAGTATTTT
TRBV30,TRBJ1-6,once,TRBD1,CAWSVPPGQGFAPLHF,TGTGCCTGGAGTGTACCTCCGGGACAGGGGTTCGCACCCCTCCACTTT
TRBV6-5,TRBJ2-2,-,-,CASKARVDTGELFF,TGTGCCAGCAAGGCCAGGGTAGACACCGGGGAGCTGTTTTTT
TRBV6-5,TRBJ2-7,-,TRBD1,CASVMAGGNEQYF,TGTGCCAGCGTCATGGCAGGGGGCAACGAGCAGTACTTC
TRBV27,TRBJ1-1,-,-,CASRSGNTEAFF,TGTGCCAGCAGGTCAGGGAACACTGAAGCTTTCTTT
TRBV5-1,TRBJ2-1,-,TRBD1,CASAPGQVSYNEQFF,TGCGCCAGCGCGCCGGGACAGGTGTCCTACAATGAGCAGTTCTTC
TRBV2,TRBJ2-7,-,TRBD1,CASLRDRAYEQYF,TGTGCCAGCCTGCGGGACAGGGCTTACGAGCAGTACTTC
TRBV9,TRBJ2-2,-,TRBD1,CASSVEGAAGELFF,TGTGCCAGCAGCGTAGAGGGGGCGGCCGGGGAGCTGTTTTTT
TRBV4-3,TRBJ1-1,-,-,CASSQDRGLNTEAFF,TGCGCCAGCAGCCAAGATCGGGGATTGAACACTGAAGCTTTCTTT
TRBV21-1,TRBJ2-2,-,-,CASSKGAQGRTNTGELFF,TGTGCCAGCAGCAAAGGGGCCCAGGGGCGGACGAACACCGGGGAGCTGTTTTTT
TRBV5-4,TRBJ1-1,-,-,CASEQQGEEAFF,TGTGCCAGCGAACAACAGGGAGAGGAAGCTTTCTTT
TRBV10-3,TRBJ1-1,-,TRBD1,CASTGATEAFF,TGTGCCAGCACAGGGGCCACTGAAGCTTTCTTT
TRBV11-2,TRBJ2-1,-,TRBD2,CASSSGAASGAYNEQFF,TGTGCCAGCAGCTCAGGGGCCGCTAGCGGGGCCTACAATGAGCAGTTCTTC
TRBV25-1,TRBJ1-1,-,-,CASRGAVRDTEAFF,TGTGCCAGTCGGGGAGCCGTACGGGACACTGAAGCTTTCTTT
TRBV5-4,TRBJ1-2,-,TRBD1,CASSLKPGQLYGYTF,TGTGCCAGCAGCTTAAAACCGGGACAGCTCTATGGCTACACCTTC
TRBV5-1,TRBJ2-3,-,-,CASSLPNSRVDTQYF,TGCGCCAGCAGCTTGCCAAACAGTAGAGTAGATACGCAGTATTTT
TRBV5-1,TRBJ1-4,-,TRBD1,CASSRQGAGEKLFF,TGCGCCAGCAGCCGGCAGGGGGCAGGTGAAAAACTGTTTTTT
TRBV4-3,TRBJ2-3,-,TRBD2,CASSQDRAGGPSDTQYF,TGCGCCAGCAGCCAAGACCGCGCGGGGGGGCCGTCCGATACGCAGTATTTT
TRBV27,TRBJ2-1,-,-,CASRTQGNEQFF,TGTGCCAGCAGAACGCAGGGGAATGAGCAGTTCTTC
TRBV2,TRBJ2-4,-,TRBD1,CASSGGTGEDVAKNIQYF,TGTGCCAGCAGTGGCGGGACAGGGGAGGACGTAGCCAAAAACATTCAGTACTTC
TRBV9,TRBJ2-5,-,TRBD2,CASSLNLAGGQETQYF,TGTGCCAGCAGCCTAAACCTAGCGGGGGGCCAAGAGACCCAGTACTTC
TRBV5-1,TRBJ2-3,-,TRBD2,CASSLSGLAGGQDTQYF,TGCGCCAGCAGCTTAAGTGGACTAGCGGGGGGGCAAGATACGCAGTATTTT
TRBV19,TRBJ2-7,-,-,CASSMRRGPPYEQYF,TGTGCCAGTAGTATGCGTAGGGGTCCACCCTACGAGCAGTACTTC
TRBV10-3,TRBJ2-7,-,-,CAISLGDGGYEQYF,TGTGCCATCAGCCTTGGGGACGGGGGATACGAGCAGTACTTC
TRBV27,TRBJ1-2,-,TRBD1,CASSHGTAGGYTF,TGTGCCAGCAGTCACGGGACAGCAGGTGGCTACACCTTC
TRBV7-2,TRBJ2-7,-,TRBD2,CASSLRSGTSVYEQYF,TGTGCCAGCAGCTTACGGTCCGGGACTAGCGTTTACGAGCAGTACTTC
TRBV7-2,TRBJ2-7,-,TRBD2,CASSLADLAGLYEQYF,TGTGCCAGCAGCTTAGCCGACCTAGCGGGGCTTTACGAGCAGTACTTC
TRBV9,TRBJ2-5,-,TRBD1,CASSFGQGGQETQYF,TGTGCCAGCAGCTTCGGACAGGGAGGCCAAGAGACCCAGTACTTC
TRBV5-1,TRBJ1-2,-,-,CASSLESGANYGYTF,TGCGCCAGCAGCTTGGAGTCAGGGGCGAACTATGGCTACACCTTC
TRBV4-2,TRBJ1-2,once,-,CASSQEPLRAYYGYTF,TGTGCCAGCAGCCAAGAACCTTTACGCGCCTACTATGGCTACACCTTC
TRBV5-1,TRBJ1-1,-,TRBD1,CASSIIRDRGAFF,TGCGCCAGCAGCATAATCCGGGACAGGGGAGCTTTCTTT
TRBV15,TRBJ1-6,-,-,CATSRERTISNSPLHF,TGTGCCACCAGCAGAGAAAGGACAATTTCAAATTCACCCCTCCACTTT
TRBV12-5,TRBJ1-5,once,-,CASGFSTGFNQPQHF,TGTGCTAGTGGTTTCTCCACAGGGTTTAATCAGCCCCAGCATTTT
TRBV6-1,TRBJ1-2,-,-,CASSEQTGYGYTF,TGTGCCAGCAGTGAACAGACCGGGTATGGCTACACCTTC
TRBV6-1,TRBJ1-5,-,-,CASSEDLDSNQPQHF,TGTGCCAGCAGTGAAGACTTAGATAGCAATCAGCCCCAGCATTTT
TRBV28,TRBJ2-7,once,-,CASSLSYYEQYF,TGTGCCAGCAGTCTCTCTTACTACGAGCAGTACTTC
TRBV6-4,TRBJ2-2,-,TRBD1,CATGFRGLKTNTGELFF,TGTGCCACCGGATTTAGGGGGCTCAAAACGAACACCGGGGAGCTGTTTTTT
TRBV20-1,TRBJ1-2,-,-,CSASRTSAFYGYTF,TGCAGTGCTAGTCGGACAAGCGCCTTCTATGGCTACACCTTC
TRBV6-2/TRBV6-3,TRBJ2-5,-,TRBD2,CASSRGLAGGPGYQETQYF,TGTGCCAGCAGCCGCGGACTAGCGGGGGGGCCGGGATACCAAGAGACCCAGTACTTC
TRBV4-2,TRBJ1-5,-,-,CASSQDINQPQHF,TGTGCCAGCAGCCAAGACATCAATCAGCCCCAGCATTTT
TRBV7-2,TRBJ1-2,many,-,CASSLLAGHDGYTF,TGTGCCAGCAGCTTGTTAGCGGGGCATGACGGCTACACCTTC
TRBV19,TRBJ1-2,-,-,CASKPPGEVYGYTF,TGTGCCAGTAAGCCCCCCGGGGAGGTCTATGGCTACACCTTC
TRBV7-8,TRBJ2-1,-,-,CASSLSRAYNEQFF,TGTGCCAGCAGCTTGTCCAGGGCCTACAATGAGCAGTTCTTC
TRBV5-1,TRBJ2-2,-,TRBD1,CASTVGQGNTGELFF,TGCGCCAGCACCGTCGGACAGGGGAACACCGGGGAGCTGTTTTTT
TRBV30,TRBJ1-5,-,-,CAWSDGRADQPQHF,TGTGCCTGGAGTGACGGGAGGGCTGATCAGCCCCAGCATTTT
TRBV5-8,TRBJ2-7,once,-,CASSFSGSRLYEQYF,TGTGCCAGCAGCTTTTCGGGGTCTAGACTCTACGAGCAGTACTTC
TRBV3-1/TRBV3-2,TRBJ1-6,-,-,CASSQDRGSRNSPLHF,TGTGCCAGCAGCCAAGACAGGGGATCGAGGAATTCACCCCTCCACTTT
TRBV4-1,TRBJ1-2,-,-,CASSREMDRRNYGYTF,TGCGCCAGCAGCCGAGAAATGGACAGACGGAACTATGGCTACACCTTC
TRBV5-4,TRBJ1-1,-,-,CASSLGYRTTNTEAFF,TGTGCCAGCAGCTTAGGTTATCGGACAACGAACACTGAAGCTTTCTTT
TRBV19,TRBJ1-2,few,-,CASSPGINYGYTF,TGTGCCAGTAGTCCAGGGATAAACTATGGCTACACCTTC
TRBV10-3,TRBJ2-5,-,TRBD2,CAISSGGGRETQYF,TGTGCCATCAGCAGCGGGGGGGGCAGGGAGACCCAGTACTTC